This T cell receptor beta chain was identified during a study of cytomegalovirus exposure and HLA in healthy donors. General study findings and limits: Among the most significant clusters, several appeared linked to common viral pathogens in a later analysis. TCR beta V- and J-gene trimming, according to a later analysis, was linked to a missense DCLRE1C variant. Apart from CMV serostatus, no immune exposure information was available. Cytomegalovirus association was assigned to 150 to 200 TCR beta chains.

The CDR3 extends over 16 amino acids. V lost 1 base and J lost 5; bases outside the gene matches: 6. Germline CDR1 reads LGHNA; CDR2 reads YSLEER. As to this clone: The antigen is unknown.

This PCR relied on a set of 60 Vbeta primers and 13 Jbeta primers. Sequencing used immunoSEQ multiplex PCR; TCRdb keeps in-frame clones, though not all of them. The sample lists tens of thousands of clones, around three quarters occurring once. This TCR came from a woman aged 50 to 60 in good health and CMV-seropositive. V gene TRBV4-3 combines with J gene TRBJ1-5, with TRBD1 matching over 9 bases. Sequencing used PBMCs. CDR3 in amino acids: CASSQGTGTGYQPQHF. As DNA, the CDR3 is TGCGCCAGCAGCCAAGGCACCGGGACAGGGTATCAGCCCCAGCATTTT.